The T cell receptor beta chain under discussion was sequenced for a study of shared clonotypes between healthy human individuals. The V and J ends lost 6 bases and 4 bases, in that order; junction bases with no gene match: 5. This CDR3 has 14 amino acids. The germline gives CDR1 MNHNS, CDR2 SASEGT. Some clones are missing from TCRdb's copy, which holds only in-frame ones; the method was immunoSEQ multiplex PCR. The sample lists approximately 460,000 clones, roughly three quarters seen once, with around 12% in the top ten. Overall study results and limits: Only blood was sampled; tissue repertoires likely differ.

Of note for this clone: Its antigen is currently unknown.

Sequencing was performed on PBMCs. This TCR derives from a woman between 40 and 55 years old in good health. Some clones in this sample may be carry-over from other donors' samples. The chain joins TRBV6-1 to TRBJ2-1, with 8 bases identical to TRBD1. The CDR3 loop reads CASSRDRPYNEQFF. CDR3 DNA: TGTGCCAGCAGCCGGGACAGGCCTTACAATGAGCAGTTCTTC.